These 8 T cell receptor beta chains came from one sample sequenced in a study of tissue T cells after allogeneic stem cell transplantation. Stated time point: mouse harvest day 14 after allogeneic transplant. The graft held 10^6 splenic CD5+ T cells and 10^7 T-cell-depleted bone marrow cells. Clones were sequenced by immunoSEQ multiplex PCR, and TCRdb holds only the in-frame ones, with some missing. This sample has approximately 4,700 clones; 35% to 50% occur once, and the top ten carry around 16%. The sample comprised gut tissue. The receptor set was obtained from a female BALB/c mouse given C57BL/6 T cells with graft-versus-host disease after an allogeneic hematopoietic cell transplant.

Concerning this clone: Gene names are the mouse ones. The read comes to an end 1 residue before the CDR3 does, leaving the germline J gene to fill in the end. The chain is built from TRBV13-2 and TRBJ2-5, with D possibly TRBD1 on 6 matching bases. The CDR3 loop spans 15 amino acids. CDR1 and CDR2 (germline): NNHNN, SYGAGS (reference sequence). Trimming shortened V by 1 base and J by 2 bases, and 11 bases separated the two germline ends. The DNA read from the CDR3 is TGTGCCAGCGGTGATCCCGGGACAATCCAAGACACCCAGTAC. This codes for CASGDPGTIQDTQY. In full, the CDR3 is CASGDPGTIQDTQYF.

A note on this clone: Gene names follow the mouse nomenclature. The read is 1 residue too short to cover the CDR3 end, so that end is filled in from the germline J gene. This chain joins TRBV23 and TRBJ1-2; the table's D call of TRBD1 was not tested on the DNA. The CDR3 contains 13 residues. The germline V gene has CDR1 KGHTA and CDR2 FQNQQP. The CDR3 region is CSSSQQGNSDYTF. Incomplete CDR3 DNA: TGCTCCAGCAGTCAACAGGGGAACTCCGACTACACC.

About this clone: All gene names here are mouse names. The read finishes 1 residue shy of the CDR3 end, and the germline J gene is used to complete it. The chain recombines TRBV16 with TRBJ2-7, with a possible D match to TRBD1 (6 bases). Germline V gene sequence: CDR1 SGHSA, CDR2 FRNQAP. This CDR3 is 13 amino acids long. V lost 5 bases and J lost 7, with 15 bases in between. The CDR3 sequence is CASSPQGRGEQYF. The sequenced CDR3 bases are TGTGCAAGCAGCCCCCAGGGGCGCGGGGAACAGTAC.

As to this clone: Gene names are mouse gene names. The read is 1 residue too short to cover the CDR3 end, so that end is filled in from the germline J gene. The chain recombines TRBV24 with TRBJ2-7; 9 nucleotides match TRBD2. The length of the CDR3 is 14 residues. Germline assignment: CDR1 KGHTA and CDR2 FRNEEI. With 1 base clipped from V and 4 bases from J, the junction kept 2 bases outside the gene matches. The CDR3 sequence is CASSLSLGGYEQYF. The CDR3 bases that were read are TGTGCCAGCAGTCTGTCGCTGGGGGGGTATGAACAGTAC.

The table lists this clone with a count of one. Gene labels here are mouse ones. The read comes to an end 1 residue before the CDR3 does, leaving the germline J gene to fill in the end. The chain uses TRBV26 and TRBJ1-1, with TRBD1 identical over 9 bases. The CDR3 is 14 amino acids. The ends lost 3 bases at V and 4 bases at J; junction bases unmatched: 3. Looked up from germline, CDR1 is KGHPV and CDR2 is FQNQEV (reference sequence). The sequenced CDR3 bases are TGTGCCAGCAGTCTACAGGGGGCAAGCACAGAAGTCTTC. Translating gives CASSLQGASTEVF. The full CDR3 is CASSLQGASTEVFF.

This clone is termed medium-sized. Germline and genes: mouse. The read terminates 1 residue before the CDR3 end, so the remaining end is supplied by the germline J gene. This chain uses TRBV26 with TRBJ2-3, with a tentative D call TRBD1 (5 bases). CDR1 and CDR2 from the germline V gene are KGHPV and FQNQEV (reference sequence). The CDR3 loop spans 14 amino acids. The V gene lost 3 bases and the J gene lost 1 base, with 8 bases spanning the gap. CDR3 DNA, as far as it was read: TGTGCCAGCAGTCTAGGCAGGGGTGCAGAAACGCTGTAT. Residues: CASSLGRGAETLY. In full, the CDR3 is CASSLGRGAETLYF.

For this clone: Gene names are mouse gene names. The read stops 1 residue short of the end of the CDR3; the missing end is completed from the germline J gene. The chain has TRBV23 and TRBJ1-5; TRBD1, the table's D call, lacks a check against the DNA. Looked up from germline, CDR1 is KGHTA and CDR2 is FQNQQP. This CDR3 comprises 13 residues. The sequenced CDR3 bases are TGCTCCAGCAGTCCGGGACAGAACCAGGCTCCGCTT. Protein: CSSSPGQNQAPL. The full CDR3 protein reads CSSSPGQNQAPLF.

A note on this clone: The gene symbols are mouse symbols. Read sequence stops 1 residue before the CDR3 end, and the germline J gene provides the missing end. This sequence joins TRBV3 and TRBJ2-7; TRBD1 or TRBD2 may be the D gene (5 bases each). The CDR3 loop spans 13 amino acids. CDR1 is SNHLY, CDR2 FYNGKV, per germline (reference sequence). V was pared by 1 base and J by 3 bases, with 7 bases between. The CDR3: CASSLGGDYEQYF. The sequenced CDR3 bases are TGTGCCAGCAGCTTAGGGGGCGACTATGAACAGTAC. Complete variable domain (other parts from reference TRBV3 and TRBJ2-7): GPKVLQIPSHQIIDMGQMVTLNCDPVSNHLYFYWYKQILGQQMEFLVNFYNGKVMEKSKLFKDQFSVERPDGSYFTLKIQPTALEDSAVYFCASSLGGDYEQYFGPGTRLTVL.